This T cell receptor beta chain was sequenced for a study of spatial heterogeneity in lung cancer. Study details: A consistent excess of beta-chain over alpha-chain sequences was detected. Each unique TCR and UMI combination was seen more than ten times on average in raw reads.

CDR1 and CDR2 from the germline V gene are SGHRS and YFSETQ. Trimming at V came to 4 bases and at J to 15 bases, leaving 15 bases not matched to a gene. The CDR3 consists of 14 residues. Time point indicated: sample taken at primary tumor resection. TCRdb independently ran MiXCR on the 5' RACE reads; one entry per CDR3 protein. The sample has some 38,000 distinct CDR3 sequences; around 7.5% are singletons. V gene TRBV5-1 combines with J gene TRBJ2-1, with 8 nucleotides matching TRBD2. Here the sequenced sample was PBMCs, taken at surgery. The sequence was collected from a male donor with early-stage non-small cell lung cancer. CDR3 amino acids: CASSGRGLAGFAFF. The CDR3, as DNA: TGCGCCAGCAGCGGTCGGGGTCTAGCGGGTTTTGCGTTCTTC.